Listed below are T cell receptor beta chains from one sample, sequenced in a study of breast tumors, draining lymph nodes, adjacent tissues. TCRdb re-called the multiplex PCR reads with MiXCR, one entry per CDR3 protein. The sample records approximately 100,000 distinct CDR3 sequences, 30% being singletons. The sample taken for sequencing was axillary lymph node tissue. Receptor source: a female donor with breast cancer. Some clones in this sample may be carry-over from other donors' samples. Each CDR3 is given with its conserved first and last residue. D genes are given only for firm matches. Size tells how often a clone was seen (once, few, many) or the class of an expanded clone, and some rows leave it out.

size | length | J | D | V | DNA | CDR3
many | 13 | TRBJ2-2 | NA | TRBV30 | TGTGCCTGGAGTTTACAGAACACCGGGGAGCTGTTTTTT | CAWSLQNTGELFF
NA | 13 | TRBJ2-1 | TRBD2 | TRBV12-3/TRBV12-4 | TGTGCCAGCAGGGACGGGACTAAGTGGGAGCAGTTCTTC | CASRDGTKWEQFF
many | 16 | TRBJ2-1 | NA | TRBV19 | TGTGCCAGTAGTGGACCTAGGAGGGTTATCGGCAATGAGCAGTTCTTC | CASSGPRRVIGNEQFF
many | 14 | TRBJ2-3 | NA | TRBV6-6 | TGTGCCAGCACAAACGGGGGTAGCACAGATACGCAGTATTTT | CASTNGGSTDTQYF
many | 16 | TRBJ1-5 | TRBD1 | TRBV28 | TGTGCCAGCACCATGGGGGCAAGGGGGCTGGGTCAGCCCCAGCATTTT | CASTMGARGLGQPQHF
many | 16 | TRBJ2-2 | TRBD2 | TRBV5-1 | TGCGCCAGCAGCTTGGGGGCCGGACTAGCGGTCGGGGAGCTGTTTTTT | CASSLGAGLAVGELFF
NA | 16 | TRBJ2-5 | NA | TRBV11-2 | TGTACCAGCAGCTTAGGAGCAGGACCAGGGCAAGAGACCCAGTACTTC | CTSSLGAGPGQETQYF
many | 13 | TRBJ2-5 | NA | TRBV20-1 | TGCAGTGCTCCGGTATTGGGTGAAGAGACCCAGTACTTC | CSAPVLGEETQYF
many | 12 | TRBJ1-5 | NA | TRBV7-9 | TGTGCCAGCAGCTTAGGGAATCAGCCCCAGCATTTT | CASSLGNQPQHF
NA | 16 | TRBJ1-1 | NA | TRBV5-1 | TGCGCCAGCAGCTTGAACAGGGTCGTGGGGAACACTGAAGCTTTCTTT | CASSLNRVVGNTEAFF
many | 15 | TRBJ2-2 | NA | TRBV10-3 | TGTGCCATCAGGGGGGGGACAGAAAACACCGGGGAGCTGTTTTTT | CAIRGGTENTGELFF
many | 12 | TRBJ2-7 | NA | TRBV12-3/TRBV12-4 | TGTGCCAGCCGAGGCCCTGGCCGCGAGCAGTACTTC | CASRGPGREQYF
NA | 15 | TRBJ2-4 | NA | TRBV7-9 | TGTGCCAGCAGCTTTTCTAGGGGAGCCAAAAACATTCAGTACTTC | CASSFSRGAKNIQYF
NA | 21 | TRBJ1-4 | NA | TRBV7-2 | NA | CASSLDREKEQYFGPGEKLFF
many | 12 | TRBJ2-3 | NA | TRBV12-3/TRBV12-4 | TGTGCCAGCACCTACGGAGGGGATACGCAGTATTTT | CASTYGGDTQYF
NA | 14 | TRBJ2-2 | NA | TRBV20-1 | TGCAGTTACTCGGGGCGGGTGAACACCGGGGAGCTGTTTTTT | CSYSGRVNTGELFF
NA | 13 | TRBJ1-2 | NA | TRBV29-1 | NA | CSVGKGANYGCTF
many | 14 | TRBJ2-5 | NA | TRBV11-1 | TGTGCCAGCAGCTTTCGGTCTACTCAAGAGACCCAGTACTTC | CASSFRSTQETQYF
medium-sized | 14 | TRBJ2-1 | TRBD2 | TRBV7-3 | TGTGCCAGCAGCTATAGCGGGGGATACACGGCTGTGTTCTTC | CASSYSGGYTAVFF
NA | 16 | TRBJ2-3 | TRBD2 | TRBV6-6 | TGTGCCAGCAGTCCCTCCGGGACTAGCGGCACAGATACGCAGTATTTT | CASSPSGTSGTDTQYF
NA | 13 | TRBJ1-2 | NA | TRBV11-1 | TGTGCCAGCAGCCTCTTCGGGGTCTCTGGAAACACCTTC | CASSLFGVSGNTF
many | 15 | TRBJ1-4 | NA | TRBV20-1 | TGCAGTGCTAAAGGCTACGCAGGGTTTAATGAAAAACTGTTTTTT | CSAKGYAGFNEKLFF
many | 15 | TRBJ2-5 | NA | TRBV5-1 | TGCGCCAGCAGCTTGGGACAGGGAGGTTCGGAGACCCAGTACTTC | CASSLGQGGSETQYF
many | 16 | TRBJ2-3 | TRBD2 | TRBV25-1 | TGTGCCAGCAGTTCCGGGACTAGCGGGGGTGTAGATACGCAGTATTTT | CASSSGTSGGVDTQYF
NA | 15 | TRBJ1-6 | NA | TRBV5-1 | TGCGCCAGCAGCTCGTCCGGCGGGAAAAATTCGCCCCTCCACTTT | CASSSSGGKNSPLHF
many | 14 | TRBJ1-3 | TRBD1 | TRBV27 | TGTGCCAGCAGTTACGACAGGGCTGGAAACACCATATATTTT | CASSYDRAGNTIYF
once | 19 | TRBJ1-2 | NA | TRBV14 | TGCGCCAGCAGCCATAGAGTGGCTATATTCTTATGTGCTAACTATGGCTACACCTTC | CASSHRVAIFLCANYGYTF